Below, 5 T cell receptor beta chains from the same sample are listed, as sequenced in a study of T cell responses to AZD1222 COVID-19 vaccine. Some clones are missing from TCRdb's copy, which holds only in-frame ones; the method was immunoSEQ multiplex PCR. Among 95,000 or so clones listed, roughly 86% were seen once. The specimen was peripheral blood, collected on day 0 of MenACWY control vaccination. These receptors were obtained from an adult in good health.

The chain couples TRBV11-3 to TRBJ2-5; D possibly corresponds to TRBD1 (6 bases). Trimming removed 5 bases at V and 0 bases at J, with 10 bases between. From germline, CDR1 is SGHNT and CDR2 YENEEA. The CDR3 has 14 amino acids. Written as DNA, the CDR3 is TGTGCCAGCAGCCTCGGACAGAACCAAGAGACCCAGTACTTC. Translation: CASSLGQNQETQYF.

The V gene is TRBV7-9, the J gene TRBJ1-5; 9 nucleotides agree with TRBD1. Germline V lookup: CDR1 SEHNR, CDR2 FQNEAQ (reference sequence). The CDR3 is 16 residues long. J gave up 4 bases and V 5 bases, and 9 bases lay outside the gene matches. The CDR3 protein is CASSDGGQGWNQPQHF. In DNA form, the CDR3 reads TGTGCCAGCAGCGATGGGGGACAGGGTTGGAATCAGCCCCAGCATTTT.

The rearrangement links TRBV5-8 to TRBJ1-1; TRBD1 aligns across 9 bases. Trimming at V came to 3 bases and at J to 4 bases, leaving 1 base not matched to a gene. The CDR3 has 13 amino acids. Germline CDR1 reads SGHTS; CDR2 reads YDEGEE. For the CDR3, the DNA is TGTGCCAGCAGCTCGGACAGGGGCACTGAAGCTTTCTTT. Translating gives CASSSDRGTEAFF.

The J gene is TRBJ1-1, the V gene TRBV19, with 7 bases that match TRBD1. V shed 7 bases and J 3 bases; nucleotides not matched to a gene: 14. Germline CDR1 and CDR2: LNHDA and SQIVND (reference sequence). The CDR3 has 16 amino acids. The CDR3 reads CASNSIYGTVDTEAFF. The CDR3, as DNA: TGTGCCAGTAATTCTATCTACGGGACAGTTGACACTGAAGCTTTCTTT.

The chain combines TRBV5-1 with TRBJ2-5; weak D call: TRBD2 (5 bases). Trimming shortened V by 2 bases and J by 5 bases, and 10 bases separated the two germline ends. The CDR3 totals 13 residues. Per germline, CDR1 SGHRS and CDR2 YFSETQ. The CDR3 reads CASSFRPGETQYF. For the CDR3, the DNA is TGCGCCAGCAGCTTCAGGCCGGGGGAGACCCAGTACTTC.